This is a list of T cell receptor beta chains from one sample in a study of long-term antiretroviral therapy in people with HIV. Sequencing used immunoSEQ multiplex PCR; TCRdb keeps in-frame clones, though not all of them. This sample has about 30,000 clones, with more than 75% found just once. The starting material was unsorted PBMCs, obtained 2 years after starting antiretroviral therapy. These receptors originate from a man aged 50-60 years with HIV. Each CDR3 is given with its conserved first and last residue. The D gene is left open where the match is weak. Expanded clones get a size class; other rows say once, few or many, or leave the size out.

DNA | CDR3 | D | J | V | length | size
TGTGCCAGCAGCCCTACACCGAACTATGGCTACACCTTC | CASSPTPNYGYTF | . | TRBJ1-2 | TRBV7-3 | 13 | .
TGTGCCAGCAGCGACCTTGCAACTAATGAAAAACTGTTTTTT | CASSDLATNEKLFF | . | TRBJ1-4 | TRBV5-5 | 14 | .
TGTGCCAGCAGCCAGGACAGGGCTCAGCCCCAGCATTTT | CASSQDRAQPQHF | TRBD1 | TRBJ1-5 | TRBV6-5 | 13 | .
TGTGCCAGCAGCTTGTTCCAAAACGCCTACGAGCAGTACTTC | CASSLFQNAYEQYF | . | TRBJ2-7 | TRBV5-5 | 14 | .
TGTGCCAGCAGCGTATCGGACAGCTTCTTTACGAACACTGAAGCTTTCTTT | CASSVSDSFFTNTEAFF | . | TRBJ1-1 | TRBV9 | 17 | .
TGCGCCAGCAGCATACCGGGGGAGACAGCTAACTATGGCTACACCTTC | CASSIPGETANYGYTF | . | TRBJ1-2 | TRBV5-1 | 16 | .
TGTGCCAGCTCCCCCGGGACAGGGGGCGTTTTAGATACGCAGTATTTT | CASSPGTGGVLDTQYF | TRBD1 | TRBJ2-3 | TRBV18 | 16 | .
TGTGCCAGCAGCGAGCCGAGGAGGGAGCTGTTTTTT | CASSEPRRELFF | . | TRBJ2-2 | TRBV7-9 | 12 | .
TGTGCCAGTAGTATAGTATTCGAAGGGTCCCCCTCCTACGAGCAGTACTTC | CASSIVFEGSPSYEQYF | . | TRBJ2-7 | TRBV19 | 17 | .
TGTGCCAGCAGTTACGCTGGGAGTCGAGTAAAACTGTTTTTT | CASSYAGSRVKLFF | . | TRBJ1-4 | TRBV6-6 | 14 | .
TGTGCCAGCAGCTCGGGACTAGCGGGGACAGATACGCAGTATTTT | CASSSGLAGTDTQYF | TRBD2 | TRBJ2-3 | TRBV7-9 | 15 | .
TGTGCCAGCAGGGGGAATCAGCCCCAGCATTTT | CASRGNQPQHF | . | TRBJ1-5 | TRBV6-6 | 11 | .
TGTGCCGGCATCAGGACAGTCAGCACAGATACGCAGTATTTT | CAGIRTVSTDTQYF | . | TRBJ2-3 | TRBV2 | 14 | .
TGTGCCAGCACTATGGGGGTGGGATACACTGAAGCTTTCTTT | CASTMGVGYTEAFF | . | TRBJ1-1 | TRBV28 | 14 | few
TGTGCCAGCAGCTTAGGCCACTCAGGGGGAACGAACACCGGGGAGCTGTTTTTT | CASSLGHSGGTNTGELFF | TRBD1 | TRBJ2-2 | TRBV7-6 | 18 | .
TGTGCCAGCAGTATTCTCCCGGCAGGGAACACTGAAGCTTTCTTT | CASSILPAGNTEAFF | . | TRBJ1-1 | TRBV7-2 | 15 | .
TGTGCCAGCAGTTTCTCGGGGGAAGGAGGCTACACCTTC | CASSFSGEGGYTF | . | TRBJ1-2 | TRBV27 | 13 | .
TGTGCCAGCAGCTTGAACCCGGGCCCAGGGGGACAGCCCCAGCATTTT | CASSLNPGPGGQPQHF | TRBD1 | TRBJ1-5 | TRBV5-8 | 16 | .
TGCGCCAGCAGCTTGGTCCCGGGACAACTCTACGAGCAGTACTTC | CASSLVPGQLYEQYF | . | TRBJ2-7 | TRBV5-1 | 15 | .
TGCGCCAGCAGCTTGGAACCGGGACGGGCCTACAATGAGCAGTTCTTC | CASSLEPGRAYNEQFF | . | TRBJ2-1 | TRBV5-1 | 16 | .
TGTGCCAGCAGCCAAGACCGTCGGCAGGTCGCTAACTATGGCTACACCTTC | CASSQDRRQVANYGYTF | . | TRBJ1-2 | TRBV14 | 17 | .
TGTGCTAGTGGTTTGGCGCGACAGGACCCAGACAACAATGAGCAGTTCTTC | CASGLARQDPDNNEQFF | . | TRBJ2-1 | TRBV12-5 | 17 | .
TGCGCCAGCGGAGACCCTCAGGGAGAGACCCAGTACTTC | CASGDPQGETQYF | . | TRBJ2-5 | TRBV5-1 | 13 | .
TGTGCCAGTAGTAGGGGGGCCTTAGCGGGAGCCCCAGATACGCAGTATTTT | CASSRGALAGAPDTQYF | TRBD2 | TRBJ2-3 | TRBV19 | 17 | .